The 27 T cell receptor beta chains reported below all come from one sample, sequenced in a study of blood T cells in healthy people across ages (dated by TCRdb to between 2015 and 2016). The library was produced with 5' RACE. A second PCR of about 7 to 12 cycles was run with a J-beta primer mix and a sample-barcoded 5' primer. The public reads were reprocessed in TCRdb via fastp at Q25 and MiXCR, keeping in-frame beta chains. Each entry is one CDR3 protein sequence, shown with its most common DNA and genes. For this sample there are some 1,800,000 distinct CDR3 sequences; roughly 43% appear just once. More than 20% of the sample comes from the top ten. Sequencing was performed on blood. These TCRs come from a human donor in good health.

The V gene is TRBV11-2, the J gene TRBJ1-2; no clear D gene. Trimming stripped 10 bases from V and 8 bases from J, with 14 bases between. There are 11 residues in the CDR3. Germline V gene sequence: CDR1 SGHAT, CDR2 FQNNGV. The CDR3 sequence: CATGLGGGYTF. CDR3 bases: TGTGCCACCGGTCTTGGCGGGGGCTACACCTTC.

Only a few counts were recorded for this clonotype. V usage is TRBV5-1 and J usage is TRBJ2-3; D may be TRBD1 (6 bases). CDR1 and CDR2 from the germline V gene are SGHRS and YFSETQ. The CDR3 sequence is 14 residues long. V was cut by 4 bases and J by 4 bases, with 13 bases left in between. This chain's CDR3 is CASSDTGLPDTQYF. CDR3 nucleotides: TGCGCCAGCAGCGACACAGGGTTGCCAGATACGCAGTATTTT. Full variable domain (outside the CDR3, taken from reference TRBV5-1 and TRBJ2-3): KAGVTQTPRYLIKTRGQQVTLSCSPISGHRSVSWYQQTPGQGLQFLFEYFSETQRNKGNFPGRFSGRQFSNSRSEMNVSTLELGDSALYLCASSDTGLPDTQYFGPGTRLTVL.

This clonotype was counted only a few times. V usage is TRBV3-1 and J usage is TRBJ2-7; the D gene is possibly TRBD2 (7 bases). Trimming stripped 4 bases from V and 3 bases from J, with 19 bases between. The CDR3 consists of 16 residues. Germline assignment: CDR1 LGHDT and CDR2 YNNKEL (reference sequence). The CDR3 spells CASSPLGGREYYEQYF. Here the CDR3 DNA reads TGTGCCAGCAGCCCCCTAGGGGGGAGGGAATACTACGAGCAGTACTTC.

This sequence joins TRBV4-3 and TRBJ2-6, with D possibly TRBD2 on 6 matching bases. The V end lost 0 bases, the J end lost 7 bases, and 10 bases lay between the germline ends. This CDR3 contains 15 residues. Germline V gene lookup returns CDR1 LGHNA and CDR2 YSLEER. CDR3 sequence: CASSQEFGLANVLTF. CDR3 in DNA: TGCGCCAGCAGCCAAGAATTCGGACTAGCCAACGTCCTGACTTTC.

This clonotype has a handful of counts. The chain has TRBV21-1 and TRBJ2-6; the table's D gene call, TRBD1, was not cross checked with the DNA. TRBV21-1 is described as a pseudogene. There are 16 residues in the CDR3. CDR3: CASSTTGRAGANVLTF. CDR3 DNA: TGTGCCAGCAGCACAACAGGGCGCGCTGGGGCCAACGTCCTGACTTTC.

The sample holds one count of this clonotype. The V and J genes are TRBV24-1 and TRBJ1-2; no firm D call. Germline lookup yields CDR1 KGHDR and CDR2 SFDVKD. V lost 2 bases to trimming and J lost 4 bases, with 13 bases between them. The CDR3 loop spans 15 amino acids. CDR3 sequence reads: CATSDSGYSPYGYTF. Here the CDR3 DNA reads TGTGCCACCAGTGATTCTGGATACAGCCCCTATGGCTACACCTTC.

The V call is TRBV20-1, the J call TRBJ1-2; the D gene is possibly TRBD1 (5 bases). The CDR3 sequence is 14 residues long. Germline-derived CDR1 and CDR2 are DFQATT and SNEGSKA (reference sequence). Trimming cost V 5 bases and J 6 bases, with 19 bases left between them. CDR3 protein: CSASTLQDFNGYTF. CDR3 DNA sequence: TGCAGTGCTTCAACTCTACAGGATTTCAATGGCTACACCTTC.

The chain joins TRBV9 to TRBJ1-1; 7 nucleotides align to TRBD1. Germline assignment: CDR1 SGDLS and CDR2 YYNGEE. With V trimmed by 4 bases and J by 12 bases, 9 bases remained unmatched. This CDR3 is built from 12 residues. The chain's CDR3 is CASSPPGQLTFF. The CDR3 DNA reads TGTGCCAGCAGCCCCCCGGGACAGCTTACTTTCTTT.

The chain links TRBV6-5 to TRBJ2-7; 8 bases line up with TRBD1. The CDR3 runs 16 residues. Trimming took 0 bases from V and 1 from J; bases not matched to a gene: 5. Germline CDR1 reads MNHEY; CDR2 reads SVGAGI. This chain's CDR3 is CASSYSVGQASYEQYF. CDR3 DNA: TGTGCCAGCAGTTACTCTGTGGGACAGGCGTCCTACGAGCAGTACTTC.

The chain joins TRBV7-2 to TRBJ2-5; the D gene is possibly TRBD1 (6 bases). The J call is uncertain, as TRBJ2-7 better fits the DNA end. In germline, CDR1 is SGHTA, CDR2 FQGNSA. CDR3 length equals 15 residues. The CDR3 region is CTSSLGVVRGYEQYF. The CDR3 DNA reads as TGTACCAGCAGCTTAGGGGTGGTCAGGGGTTACGAGCAGTACTTC.

The chain is built from TRBV18 and TRBJ1-5; 8 bases fit TRBD1. CDR1 is KGHSH, CDR2 LQKENI, per germline. The J segment lost 3 bases and the V segment lost 1 base, leaving 2 bases of the junction unmatched. The CDR3 covers 15 residues. DNA for the CDR3: TGTGCCAGCTCACCACAACAGGGGGACAATCAGCCCCAGCATTTT. Translating it yields CASSPQQGDNQPQHF.

The rearrangement uses TRBV29-1 and TRBJ1-2, with D tentatively TRBD1 (6 bases). This CDR3 has 13 amino acids. Germline CDR1 reads SQVTM; CDR2 reads ANQGSEA. Trimming removed 7 bases from V and 2 bases from J, with 14 bases in between. DNA for the CDR3: TGCAGCGCCTCGACAAGGGGGAACTATGGCTACACCTTC. Protein product: CSASTRGNYGYTF. Full variable domain (rest looked up from reference TRBV29-1 and TRBJ1-2): SAVISQKPSRDICQRGTSLTIQCQVDSQVTMMFWYRQQPGQSLTLIATANQGSEATYESGFVIDKFPISRPNLTFSTLTVSNMSPEDSSIYLCSASTRGNYGYTFGSGTRLTVV.

This clonotype appeared a few times. The chain combines TRBV5-5 with TRBJ2-1; D not resolved. The CDR3 runs 15 residues. V lost 4 bases to trimming and J lost 1 base, with 12 bases between them. Germline CDR1 is SGHKS and CDR2 is YYEKEE (reference sequence). CDR3 nucleotide sequence: TGTGCCAGCAGCCCAAACGCGGAATCCTACAATGAGCAGTTCTTC. It is translated as CASSPNAESYNEQFF.

Of note for this clonotype: At one boundary the junction diverges from the germline segment, which might be a read error. The chain combines TRBV5-1 with TRBJ2-5, with 14 bases identical to TRBD2. This CDR3 is built from 16 residues. The germline V gene has CDR1 SGHRS and CDR2 YFSETQ. Here the CDR3 DNA reads TGCTCCAGCAGCTTGGGACTAGCGGGGGTAGAAGAGACCCAGTACTTC. As protein: CSSSLGLAGVEETQYF.

The chain couples TRBV29-1 to TRBJ1-1, with a weak D call TRBD1 (5 bases). Germline assignment: CDR1 SQVTM and CDR2 ANQGSEA. V lost 4 bases to trimming and J lost 5 bases, with 14 bases between them. This CDR3 contains 13 residues. The CDR3 DNA reads TGCAGCGTTGTTCAGGGATTGGGGACTGAAGCTTTCTTT. Protein: CSVVQGLGTEAFF.

The rearrangement joins TRBV27 to TRBJ2-2, with D hard to call. The CDR3 spans 14 residues. The germline V gene has CDR1 MNHEY and CDR2 SMNVEV (reference sequence). V dropped 7 bases and J dropped 6 bases, with 15 bases sitting between them. CDR3 loop: CASTQRAGSGELFF. The CDR3 DNA follows: TGTGCCAGCACCCAAAGAGCCGGGTCCGGGGAGCTGTTTTTT.

The chain carries TRBV15 and TRBJ1-2, with TRBD1 matching 8 bases. Looked up from germline, CDR1 is LNHNV and CDR2 is YYDKDF (reference sequence). V dropped 5 bases and J dropped 6; count of bases not matched to a gene: 11. The CDR3 runs 15 residues. For the CDR3, the DNA is TGTGCCACCAGCGAGCGACAGGGGCGAGACGATGGCTACACCTTC. This gives the protein CATSERQGRDDGYTF.

The chain's CDR3 is CSADLSGAYNTEAFF. DNA for the CDR3: TGCAGTGCTGACCTTTCGGGGGCTTATAACACTGAAGCTTTCTTT. This rearrangement joins TRBV20-1 to TRBJ1-1; TRBD1 is a possible D gene (6 bases). From germline, CDR1 is DFQATT and CDR2 SNEGSKA (reference sequence). Trimming cost V 5 bases and J 2 bases, with 18 bases left between them. The CDR3 length is 15 residues.

This sequence joins TRBV9 and TRBJ2-3, with a tentative D call TRBD2 (6 bases). The germline CDR1 and CDR2 sequences are SGDLS and YYNGEE. The CDR3 runs to 14 residues. Deletions cut 2 bases from V and 5 bases from J, with 12 bases between. DNA for the CDR3: TGTGCCAGCAGCGTGGAGGGGCTGGGAGATACGCAGTATTTT. Translating it yields CASSVEGLGDTQYF.

This clonotype was counted a single time. This rearrangement joins TRBV15 to TRBJ1-2; no clear D gene. V shed 0 bases and J shed 2 bases, with 7 bases lying between them. Germline lookup yields CDR1 LNHNV and CDR2 YYDKDF (reference sequence). This CDR3 is 14 amino acids long. DNA for the CDR3: TGTGCCACCAGCAGAGACCTCCGAAACTATGGCTACACCTTC. It codes for CATSRDLRNYGYTF. Using reference TRBV15 and TRBJ1-2 for the parts outside the CDR3, the full variable domain is DAMVIQNPRYQVTQFGKPVTLSCSQTLNHNVMYWYQQKSSQAPKLLFHYYDKDFNNEADTPDNFQSRRPNTSFCFLDIRSPGLGDTAMYLCATSRDLRNYGYTFGSGTRLTVV.

The chain joins TRBV10-3 to TRBJ2-7, with TRBD1 as a possible D gene (6 bases). This CDR3 is built from 15 residues. Trimming took 4 bases from V and 2 from J, leaving 15 bases between them. Germline loops: CDR1 ENHRY, CDR2 SYGVKD. The CDR3 nucleotides read TGTGCCATCAGTGGGAGGCTGGACAGAGCCTACGAGCAGTACTTC. Translation gives CAISGRLDRAYEQYF.

This clonotype was detected a few times. The gene calls are TRBV20-1 and TRBJ2-1; 8 bases match TRBD1. CDR1 is DFQATT and CDR2 is SNEGSKA in the germline V gene (reference sequence). CDR3 size: 13 residues. The V segment lost 3 bases and the J segment 3 bases; nucleotides outside the gene matches: 1. The CDR3 nucleotides are TGCAGTGCTAGGACAGGGGACTACAATGAGCAGTTCTTC. This codes for CSARTGDYNEQFF.

This clonotype appeared a single time. The rearrangement joins TRBV7-9 to TRBJ2-4; 8 bases are a match to TRBD1. The DNA matches TRBJ2-7 better at its end, which makes the J call doubtful. The CDR3 length is 12 residues. Per germline, CDR1 SEHNR and CDR2 FQNEAQ (reference sequence). CDR3 in DNA: TGTGCCGTAGGCCGGACAGGGTACGAGCAGTACTTC. Its protein is CAVGRTGYEQYF.

The chain has TRBV12-3 or TRBV12-4 and TRBJ1-1; a possible D gene is TRBD1 (5 bases). The CDR3 runs 16 residues. Trimming took 0 bases from V and 1 from J, leaving 12 bases between them. The CDR3 is CASSLADGGKNTEAFF. The CDR3 DNA reads TGTGCCAGCAGTTTAGCAGACGGGGGAAAGAACACTGAAGCTTTCTTT.

The gene calls are TRBV7-8 and TRBJ2-4; 7 nucleotides agree with TRBD1. V was clipped by 6 bases and J by 1 base; unmatched bases: 9. The germline CDR1 and CDR2 sequences are SGHVS and FQNEAQ. This CDR3 has 16 residues. CDR3 in DNA: TGTGCCAGCAGTCCCCAGGGGGTGGGGGCCAAAAACATTCAGTACTTC. This codes for CASSPQGVGAKNIQYF.

The chain joins TRBV7-2 to TRBJ2-5; tentative D call: TRBD2 (6 bases). V lost 0 bases and J 1 base, leaving 12 bases between the germline ends. The CDR3 consists of 16 residues. Germline V gene data show CDR1 as SGHTA and CDR2 as FQGNSA. CDR3 nucleotide sequence: TGTGCCAGCAGCTTAGCGTGGGGCGGGACCCAAGAGACCCAGTACTTC. This encodes CASSLAWGGTQETQYF.

This clonotype has only a few counts. The V gene is TRBV4-1, the J gene TRBJ2-1, with D hard to call. Trimming left V 1 base short and J 5 bases short, with 6 bases between. The CDR3 spans 13 residues. Looked up from germline, CDR1 is MGHRA and CDR2 is YSYEKL. The CDR3 region has the DNA TGCGCCAGCAGCCAAGGGTTCGACAATGAGCAGTTCTTC. Protein product: CASSQGFDNEQFF.